This TCR beta chain was captured in a study of cytomegalovirus exposure and HLA in healthy donors. Use of 60 Vbeta and 13 Jbeta primers characterized the PCR. The table came from immunoSEQ multiplex PCR; TCRdb's copy has only in-frame clones and leaves some out. Among 140,000 to 150,000 clones, around 82% were seen once, and the ten largest hold over 2%. Study-wide findings and caveats: Previous analysis showed most TCR beta V segments were productive about 87% or about 30% of the time. TRBV6-2, TRBV6-3 and other indistinguishable V segments were excluded.

The germline gives CDR1 MGHRA, CDR2 YSYEKL. Trimming at V came to 4 bases and at J to 6 bases, leaving 6 bases not matched to a gene. The length of the CDR3 is 15 residues. Comments on this clone: What it recognizes is unknown.

The receptor was isolated from a woman aged 18-35 years in good health and CMV-seropositive. The sample comprised PBMCs. The V call is TRBV4-1, the J call TRBJ2-1; the match to TRBD2 covers 10 bases. CDR3 sequence: CASSPHSGGINEQFF. The CDR3 region has the DNA TGCGCCAGCAGCCCACATAGCGGGGGGATCAATGAGCAGTTCTTC.